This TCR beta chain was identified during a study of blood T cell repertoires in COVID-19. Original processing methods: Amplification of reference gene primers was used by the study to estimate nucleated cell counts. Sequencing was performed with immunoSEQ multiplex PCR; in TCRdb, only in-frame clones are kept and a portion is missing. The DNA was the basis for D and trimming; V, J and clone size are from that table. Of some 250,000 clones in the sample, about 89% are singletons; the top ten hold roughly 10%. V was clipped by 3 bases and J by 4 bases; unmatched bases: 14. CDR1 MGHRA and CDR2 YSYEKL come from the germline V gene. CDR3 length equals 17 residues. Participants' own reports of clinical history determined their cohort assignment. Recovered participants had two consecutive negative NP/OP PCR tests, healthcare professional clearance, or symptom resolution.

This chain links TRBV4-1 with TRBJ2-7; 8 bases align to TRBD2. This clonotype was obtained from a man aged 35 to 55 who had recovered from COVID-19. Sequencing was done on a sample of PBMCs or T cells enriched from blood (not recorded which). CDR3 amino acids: CASSHPDSGVAMYEQYF. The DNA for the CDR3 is TGCGCCAGCAGCCACCCAGATAGCGGGGTCGCTATGTACGAGCAGTACTTC.